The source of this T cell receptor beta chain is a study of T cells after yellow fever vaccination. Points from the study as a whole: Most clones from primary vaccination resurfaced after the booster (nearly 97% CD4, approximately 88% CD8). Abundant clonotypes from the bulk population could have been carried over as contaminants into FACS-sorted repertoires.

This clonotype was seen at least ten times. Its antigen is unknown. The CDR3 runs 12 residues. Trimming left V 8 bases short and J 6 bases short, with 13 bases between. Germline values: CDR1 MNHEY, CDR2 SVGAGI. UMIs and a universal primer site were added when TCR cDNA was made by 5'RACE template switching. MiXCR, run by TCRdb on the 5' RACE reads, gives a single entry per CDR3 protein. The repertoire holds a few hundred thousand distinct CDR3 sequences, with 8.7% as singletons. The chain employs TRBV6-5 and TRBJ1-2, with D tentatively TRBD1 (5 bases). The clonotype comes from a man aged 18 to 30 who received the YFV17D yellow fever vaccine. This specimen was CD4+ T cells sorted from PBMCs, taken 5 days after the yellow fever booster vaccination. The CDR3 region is CASGPKGNGYTF. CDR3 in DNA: TGTGCCAGCGGTCCTAAGGGGAATGGCTACACCTTC.